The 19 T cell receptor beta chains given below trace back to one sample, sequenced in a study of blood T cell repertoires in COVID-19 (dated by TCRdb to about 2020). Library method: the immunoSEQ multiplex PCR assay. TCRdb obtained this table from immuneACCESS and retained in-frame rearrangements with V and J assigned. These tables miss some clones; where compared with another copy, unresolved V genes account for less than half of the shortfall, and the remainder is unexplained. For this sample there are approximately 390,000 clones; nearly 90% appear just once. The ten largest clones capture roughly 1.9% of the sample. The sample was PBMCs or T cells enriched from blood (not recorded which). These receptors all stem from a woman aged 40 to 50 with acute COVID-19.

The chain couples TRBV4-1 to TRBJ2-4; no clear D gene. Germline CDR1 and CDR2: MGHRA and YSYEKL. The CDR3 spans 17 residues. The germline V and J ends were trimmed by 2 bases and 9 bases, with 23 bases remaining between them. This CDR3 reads CASSQYHEIGVLSIQYF. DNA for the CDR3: TGCGCCAGCAGCCAATATCACGAAATAGGAGTTCTGAGCATTCAGTACTTC.

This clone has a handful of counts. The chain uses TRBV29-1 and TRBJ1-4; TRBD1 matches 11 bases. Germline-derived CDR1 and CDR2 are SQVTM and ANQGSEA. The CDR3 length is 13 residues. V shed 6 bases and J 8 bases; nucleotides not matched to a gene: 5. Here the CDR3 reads CSVSGTGGEKLFF. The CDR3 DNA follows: TGCAGCGTCTCCGGGACAGGGGGAGAAAAACTGTTTTTT. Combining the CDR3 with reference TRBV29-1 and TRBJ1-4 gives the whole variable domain SAVISQKPSRDICQRGTSLTIQCQVDSQVTMMFWYRQQPGQSLTLIATANQGSEATYESGFVIDKFPISRPNLTFSTLTVSNMSPEDSSIYLCSVSGTGGEKLFFGSGTQLSVL.

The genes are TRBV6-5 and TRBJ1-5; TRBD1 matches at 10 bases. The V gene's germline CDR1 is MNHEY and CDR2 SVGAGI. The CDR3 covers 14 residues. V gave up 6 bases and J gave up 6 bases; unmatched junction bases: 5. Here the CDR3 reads CASSVGQGGQPQHF. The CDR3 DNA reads TGTGCCAGCAGCGTCGGACAGGGGGGTCAGCCCCAGCATTTT.

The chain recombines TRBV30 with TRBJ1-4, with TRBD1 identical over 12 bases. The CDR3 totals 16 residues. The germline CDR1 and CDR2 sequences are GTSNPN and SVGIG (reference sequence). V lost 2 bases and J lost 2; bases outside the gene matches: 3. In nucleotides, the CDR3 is TGTGCCTGGAGTTACGGGACAGGGGGCACTAATGAAAAACTGTTTTTT. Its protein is CAWSYGTGGTNEKLFF.

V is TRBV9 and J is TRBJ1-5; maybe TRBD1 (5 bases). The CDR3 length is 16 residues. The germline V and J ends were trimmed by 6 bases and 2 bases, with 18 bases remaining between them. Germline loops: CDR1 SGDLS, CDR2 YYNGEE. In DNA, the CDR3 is TGTGCCAGCATCGAATGGGGGGGGAGTCGCAATCAGCCCCAGCATTTT. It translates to CASIEWGGSRNQPQHF.

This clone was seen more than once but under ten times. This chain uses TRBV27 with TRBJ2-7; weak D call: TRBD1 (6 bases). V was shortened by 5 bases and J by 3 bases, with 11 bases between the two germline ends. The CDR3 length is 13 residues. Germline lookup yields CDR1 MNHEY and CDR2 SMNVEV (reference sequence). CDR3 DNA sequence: TGTGCCAGCAGTCCCCGGACAGACTACGAGCAGTACTTC. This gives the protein CASSPRTDYEQYF.

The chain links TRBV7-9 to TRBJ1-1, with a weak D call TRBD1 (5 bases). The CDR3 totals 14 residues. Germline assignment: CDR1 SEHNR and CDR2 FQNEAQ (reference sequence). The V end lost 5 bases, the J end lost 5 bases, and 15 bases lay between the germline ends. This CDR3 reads CASSLREWMTEAFF. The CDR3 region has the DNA TGTGCCAGCAGCCTCAGGGAATGGATGACTGAAGCTTTCTTT. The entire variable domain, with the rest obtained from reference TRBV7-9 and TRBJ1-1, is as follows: DTGVSQNPRHKITKRGQNVTFRCDPISEHNRLYWYRQTLGQGPEFLTYFQNEAQLEKSRLLSDRFSAERPKGSFSTLEIQRTEQGDSAMYLCASSLREWMTEAFFGQGTRLTVV.

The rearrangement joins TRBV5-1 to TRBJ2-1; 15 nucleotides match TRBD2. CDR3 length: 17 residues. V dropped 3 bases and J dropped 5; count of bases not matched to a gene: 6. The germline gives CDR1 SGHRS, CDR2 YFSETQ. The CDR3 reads CASSYGLAGGPDNEQFF. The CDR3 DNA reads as TGCGCCAGCAGCTACGGACTAGCGGGGGGGCCAGACAATGAGCAGTTCTTC. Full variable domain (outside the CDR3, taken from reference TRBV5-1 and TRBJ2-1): KAGVTQTPRYLIKTRGQQVTLSCSPISGHRSVSWYQQTPGQGLQFLFEYFSETQRNKGNFPGRFSGRQFSNSRSEMNVSTLELGDSALYLCASSYGLAGGPDNEQFFGPGTRLTVL.

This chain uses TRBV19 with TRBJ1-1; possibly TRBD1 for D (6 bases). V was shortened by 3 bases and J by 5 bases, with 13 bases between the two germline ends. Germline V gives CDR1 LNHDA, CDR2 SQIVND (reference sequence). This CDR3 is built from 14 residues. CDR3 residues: CASSILSGDTEAFF. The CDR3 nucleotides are TGTGCCAGTAGTATCCTTTCAGGGGATACTGAAGCTTTCTTT.

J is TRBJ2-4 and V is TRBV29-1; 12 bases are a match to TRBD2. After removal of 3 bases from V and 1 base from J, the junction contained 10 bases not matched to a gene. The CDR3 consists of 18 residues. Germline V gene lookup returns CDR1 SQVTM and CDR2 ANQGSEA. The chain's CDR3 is CSVDVLAGGRVAKNIQYF. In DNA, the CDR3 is TGCAGCGTTGATGTGCTAGCGGGGGGGCGTGTGGCCAAAAACATTCAGTACTTC. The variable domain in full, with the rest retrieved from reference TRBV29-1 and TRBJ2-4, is SAVISQKPSRDICQRGTSLTIQCQVDSQVTMMFWYRQQPGQSLTLIATANQGSEATYESGFVIDKFPISRPNLTFSTLTVSNMSPEDSSIYLCSVDVLAGGRVAKNIQYFGAGTRLSVL.

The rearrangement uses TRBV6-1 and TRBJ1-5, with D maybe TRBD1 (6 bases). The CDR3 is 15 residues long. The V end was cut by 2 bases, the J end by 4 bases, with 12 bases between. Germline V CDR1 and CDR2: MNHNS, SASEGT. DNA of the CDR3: TGTGCCAGCAGTGAACACGGGACACCTAATCAGCCCCAGCATTTT. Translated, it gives CASSEHGTPNQPQHF.

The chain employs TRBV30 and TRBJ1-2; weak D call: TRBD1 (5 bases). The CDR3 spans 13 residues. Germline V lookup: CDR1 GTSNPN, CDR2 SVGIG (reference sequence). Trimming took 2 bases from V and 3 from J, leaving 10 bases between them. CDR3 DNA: TGTGCCTGGAGTTCTGGGGCTGACTATGGCTACACCTTC. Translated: CAWSSGADYGYTF.

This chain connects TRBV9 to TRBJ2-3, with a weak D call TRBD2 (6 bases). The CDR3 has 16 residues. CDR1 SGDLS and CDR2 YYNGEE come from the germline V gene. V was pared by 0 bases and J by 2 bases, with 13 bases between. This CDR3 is CASSVVLRGVTDTQYF. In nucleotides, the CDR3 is TGTGCCAGCAGCGTAGTATTGCGGGGAGTCACAGATACGCAGTATTTT.

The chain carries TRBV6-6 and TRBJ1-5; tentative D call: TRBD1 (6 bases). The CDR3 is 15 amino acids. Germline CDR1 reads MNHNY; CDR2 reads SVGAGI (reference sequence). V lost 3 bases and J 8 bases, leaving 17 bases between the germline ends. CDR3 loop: CASSYGQGLIEPQHF. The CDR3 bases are TGTGCCAGCAGTTATGGGCAGGGGTTGATTGAGCCCCAGCATTTT.

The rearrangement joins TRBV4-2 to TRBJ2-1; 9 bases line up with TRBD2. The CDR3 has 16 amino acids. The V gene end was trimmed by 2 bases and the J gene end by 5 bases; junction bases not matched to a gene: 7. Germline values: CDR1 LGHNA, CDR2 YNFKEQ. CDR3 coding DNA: TGTGCCAGCAGCCAAAACCCTAGCGGGGTCCACAATGAGCAGTTCTTC. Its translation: CASSQNPSGVHNEQFF.

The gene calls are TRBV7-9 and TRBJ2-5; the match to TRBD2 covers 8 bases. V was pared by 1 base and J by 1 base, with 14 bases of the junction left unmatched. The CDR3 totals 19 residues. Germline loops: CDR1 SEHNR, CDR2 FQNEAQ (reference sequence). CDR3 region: CASSLGVGGAGARQETQYF. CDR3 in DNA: TGTGCCAGCAGCTTAGGGGTTGGCGGAGCGGGGGCCCGCCAAGAGACCCAGTACTTC. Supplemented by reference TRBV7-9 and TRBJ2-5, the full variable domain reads DTGVSQNPRHKITKRGQNVTFRCDPISEHNRLYWYRQTLGQGPEFLTYFQNEAQLEKSRLLSDRFSAERPKGSFSTLEIQRTEQGDSAMYLCASSLGVGGAGARQETQYFGPGTRLLVL.

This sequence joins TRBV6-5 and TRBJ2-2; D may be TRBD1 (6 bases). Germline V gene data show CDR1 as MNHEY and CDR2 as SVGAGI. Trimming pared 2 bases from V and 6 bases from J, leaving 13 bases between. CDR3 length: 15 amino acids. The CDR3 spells CASSYTFQGSGELFF. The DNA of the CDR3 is TGTGCCAGCAGTTACACGTTCCAGGGGTCCGGGGAGCTGTTTTTT.

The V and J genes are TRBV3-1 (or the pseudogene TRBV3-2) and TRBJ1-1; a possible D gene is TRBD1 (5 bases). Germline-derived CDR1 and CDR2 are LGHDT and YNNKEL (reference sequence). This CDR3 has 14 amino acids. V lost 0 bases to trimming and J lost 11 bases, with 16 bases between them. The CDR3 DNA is TGTGCCAGCAGCCAAGAAAACGGGCTAGGGGCCGCTTTCTTT. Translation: CASSQENGLGAAFF.

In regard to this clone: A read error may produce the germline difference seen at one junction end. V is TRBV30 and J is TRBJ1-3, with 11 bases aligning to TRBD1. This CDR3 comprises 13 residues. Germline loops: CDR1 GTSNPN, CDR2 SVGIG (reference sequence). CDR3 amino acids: CAWTGGFGNTIYF. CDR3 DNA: TGTGCTTGGACAGGGGGCTTTGGAAACACCATATATTTT.